Below are 11 T cell receptor beta chains sequenced from a single sample in a study of T cells expressing NK-cell markers. TCRdb derives one entry per CDR3 protein from the 5' RACE reads, leaving out DNA. This sample's clone table lists approximately 550,000 distinct CDR3 sequences. Sequencing input: blood T cells: a sorted CD56 or NKG2C T cell subset, CD4+ or CD8+ T cells, or bulk PBMC T cells (not recorded which). These receptors were taken from a man in his late teens or twenties in good health.

This chain uses TRBV29-1 with TRBJ2-1; TCRdb proposes TRBD2, but this gene call is untestable without DNA. This CDR3 spans 14 amino acids. Germline CDR1 SQVTM, CDR2 ANQGSEA. Here the CDR3 reads CSVQRRLAGDEQFF.

The chain links TRBV2 to TRBJ2-6. The CDR3 is 13 residues long. Germline V gives CDR1 SNHLY, CDR2 FYNNEI. The chain's CDR3 is CASKVSGANVLTF.

V and J are TRBV18 and TRBJ1-1. The CDR3 consists of 12 residues. In germline, CDR1 is KGHSH, CDR2 LQKENI. The CDR3 spells CASSPFSTEAFF. Looking up the rest from reference TRBV18 and TRBJ1-1 gives the full variable domain: NAGVMQNPRHLVRRRGQEARLRCSPMKGHSHVYWYRQLPEEGLKFMVYLQKENIIDESGMPKERFSAEFPKEGPSILRIQQVVRGDSAAYFCASSPFSTEAFFGQGTRLTVV.

The rearrangement uses TRBV20-1 and TRBJ2-1; the TRBD2 assignment by TCRdb is unverifiable without DNA. The CDR3 spans 18 residues. Germline values: CDR1 DFQATT, CDR2 SNEGSKA (reference sequence). The CDR3: CSARERVASGTLYNEQFF.

The chain recombines TRBV6-2 or TRBV6-3 with TRBJ1-1. Per germline, CDR1 MNHEY and CDR2 SVGEGT. The CDR3 is 14 amino acids. CDR3 protein: CASSYAAVSTEAFF.

The genes are TRBV18 and TRBJ2-6; TCRdb gives TRBD1 as the D gene, but with no DNA this cannot be confirmed. The germline gives CDR1 KGHSH, CDR2 LQKENI. The CDR3 has 18 amino acids. This chain's CDR3 is CASSPRQGLRSGANVLTF.

The chain's CDR3 is CASSLDPRPPNEQFF. The V and J genes are TRBV11-2 and TRBJ2-1; as DNA is missing, the TRBD1 call by TCRdb cannot be tested. Looked up from germline, CDR1 is SGHAT and CDR2 is FQNNGV. This CDR3 region has 15 residues. Looking up the rest from reference TRBV11-2 and TRBJ2-1 gives the full variable domain: EAGVAQSPRYKIIEKRQSVAFWCNPISGHATLYWYQQILGQGPKLLIQFQNNGVVDDSQLPKDRFSAERLKGVDSTLKIQPAKLEDSAVYLCASSLDPRPPNEQFFGPGTRLTVL.

The rearrangement joins TRBV15 to TRBJ1-6; the TRBD1 assignment by TCRdb is unverifiable without DNA. The CDR3 runs 15 residues. The germline V gene has CDR1 LNHNV and CDR2 YYDKDF (reference sequence). This CDR3 reads CATSIRTGVGSPLHF.

The gene calls are TRBV20-1 and TRBJ2-1; TCRdb's D gene call, TRBD1, goes unchecked for lack of DNA. CDR3 length: 14 amino acids. Germline CDR1 and CDR2: DFQATT and SNEGSKA (reference sequence). Here the CDR3 reads CSARWDQGGNEQFF.

The chain combines TRBV6-6 with TRBJ2-7; no DNA is available, so the TRBD1 call from TCRdb remains unchecked. The CDR3 is 11 amino acids. Germline V lookup: CDR1 MNHNY, CDR2 SVGAGI (reference sequence). CDR3 sequence reads: CASRGRDEQYF.

V and J are TRBV5-1 and TRBJ2-1; no DNA is available, so the TRBD1 call from TCRdb remains unchecked. Germline V gene lookup returns CDR1 SGHRS and CDR2 YFSETQ. The CDR3 contains 16 residues. The CDR3 sequence: CASSLEAGGAGNEQFF.